These T cell receptor beta chains were read from a single sample in a study of blood T cell repertoires in COVID-19. Libraries were prepared by immunoSEQ multiplex PCR; TCRdb keeps only in-frame clonotypes and omits some of them. The sample shows roughly 50,000 clones, 80% to 90% of them seen only once. What was sequenced was peripheral blood. These receptors were obtained from a woman aged 60-75 years with acute or convalescent COVID-19. Each CDR3 is given with its conserved first and last residue. A D gene is named only where the DNA matches it firmly. Size values are once, few and many counts, or a class for expanded clones, and some rows have none.

abundance: -
d_gene: -
v_gene: TRBV7-2
j_gene: TRBJ2-3
CDR3nt: TGTGCCAGCAGGGAAGCGCAGGGGCGCTTTACAGATACGCAGTATTTT
CDR3aa: CASREAQGRFTDTQYF

abundance: -
d_gene: TRBD1
v_gene: TRBV14
j_gene: TRBJ1-2
CDR3nt: TGTGCCAGCAGCCAAAGGTTTTACGACAGGGTCTCTCACGGCTACACCTTC
CDR3aa: CASSQRFYDRVSHGYTF

abundance: once
d_gene: TRBD2
v_gene: TRBV28
j_gene: TRBJ2-2
CDR3nt: TGTGCCAGCAGCCTAGGGACTAGCGGAACCGGGGAGCTGTTTTTT
CDR3aa: CASSLGTSGTGELFF

abundance: -
d_gene: -
v_gene: TRBV14
j_gene: TRBJ2-7
CDR3nt: TGTGCCAGCAGCCACGCCACTTATGGGGCTACGAGCTCCTACGAGCAGTACTTC
CDR3aa: CASSHATYGATSSYEQYF

abundance: few
d_gene: -
v_gene: TRBV18
j_gene: TRBJ1-2
CDR3nt: TGTGCCAGCTCACCGGGCACAGCCTCGGGCTACACCTTC
CDR3aa: CASSPGTASGYTF

abundance: -
d_gene: -
v_gene: TRBV3-1/TRBV3-2
j_gene: TRBJ1-3
CDR3nt: TGTGCCAGCAGCCCCGAGGCAGGGGGAAACACCATATATTTT
CDR3aa: CASSPEAGGNTIYF

abundance: -
d_gene: -
v_gene: TRBV19
j_gene: TRBJ1-2
CDR3nt: TGTGCCAGTAGTTGGACAGCTGGCTACACCTTC
CDR3aa: CASSWTAGYTF

abundance: -
d_gene: -
v_gene: TRBV12-3/TRBV12-4
j_gene: TRBJ2-7
CDR3nt: TGTGCCAGCAGTGCCGGGACACCTCCCGAGCAGTACTTC
CDR3aa: CASSAGTPPEQYF

abundance: -
d_gene: -
v_gene: TRBV3-1/TRBV3-2
j_gene: TRBJ1-1
CDR3nt: TGTGCCAGCAGCCAAGGGGCAGGGAAGGGCACTGAAGCTTTCTTT
CDR3aa: CASSQGAGKGTEAFF

abundance: -
d_gene: -
v_gene: TRBV11-2
j_gene: TRBJ2-3
CDR3nt: TGTGCCAGCAGCTCCATTGGGCGGGCAGATACGCAGTATTTT
CDR3aa: CASSSIGRADTQYF

abundance: -
d_gene: TRBD1
v_gene: TRBV16
j_gene: TRBJ2-2
CDR3nt: TGTGCCAGCAGCCAAACCGGACAGGCCAACACCGGGGAGCTGTTTTTT
CDR3aa: CASSQTGQANTGELFF

abundance: -
d_gene: TRBD2
v_gene: TRBV7-2
j_gene: TRBJ2-1
CDR3nt: TGTGCCAGCAGCCCGATGGGGACTAGCGGGATAAATGAGCAGTTCTTC
CDR3aa: CASSPMGTSGINEQFF

abundance: -
d_gene: -
v_gene: TRBV5-5
j_gene: TRBJ1-2
CDR3nt: TGTGCCAGCAGCCCACTGGACAGCCGCTATGGCTACACCTTC
CDR3aa: CASSPLDSRYGYTF

abundance: -
d_gene: -
v_gene: TRBV7-3
j_gene: TRBJ1-1
CDR3nt: TGTGCCAGCAGCCCGTCCGGGTTGAACACTGAAGCTTTCTTT
CDR3aa: CASSPSGLNTEAFF

abundance: -
d_gene: TRBD1
v_gene: TRBV11-2
j_gene: TRBJ1-6
CDR3nt: TGTGCCAGCAGCTATGACAGGGATCGACCCCTCCACTTT
CDR3aa: CASSYDRDRPLHF

abundance: -
d_gene: -
v_gene: TRBV10-1
j_gene: TRBJ2-1
CDR3nt: TGCGCCAGCAAGAGTCAGGGCCGTAGCATTGAGCAGTTCTTC
CDR3aa: CASKSQGRSIEQFF

abundance: few
d_gene: TRBD2
v_gene: TRBV2
j_gene: TRBJ2-7
CDR3nt: TGTGCCAGCAGTCTAGCGGGACCCTACGAGCAGTACTTC
CDR3aa: CASSLAGPYEQYF

abundance: -
d_gene: -
v_gene: TRBV2
j_gene: TRBJ2-1
CDR3nt: TGTGCCAGCAGTGTCGTCGCGTTGAGCTCCTACAATGAGCAGTTCTTC
CDR3aa: CASSVVALSSYNEQFF

abundance: -
d_gene: -
v_gene: TRBV18
j_gene: TRBJ1-5
CDR3nt: TGTGCCAGCTCACCACCCAGTCAGAGGAAAAATCAGCCCCAGCATTTT
CDR3aa: CASSPPSQRKNQPQHF

abundance: once
d_gene: -
v_gene: TRBV5-1
j_gene: TRBJ2-7
CDR3nt: TGCGCCAGCAAACTGGATTCCGGGTCGTCCTACGAGCAGTACTTC
CDR3aa: CASKLDSGSSYEQYF